This is a list of T cell receptor beta chains from one sample in a study of cytomegalovirus exposure and HLA in healthy donors. Sequencing was performed with immunoSEQ multiplex PCR; in TCRdb, only in-frame clones are kept and a portion is missing. There are approximately 150,000 clones in the sample; about 64% occur only once, and 7% to 8.5% lies in the top ten. Source material: PBMCs. These TCRs come from a woman aged 55-70 years in good health and CMV-seropositive. Both conserved end residues are trimmed from each CDR3.

v_gene: TRBV9; j_gene: TRBJ2-1; len: 13; CDR3aa: ASSVAGRGVDEQF
v_gene: TRBV14; j_gene: TRBJ1-2; len: 11; CDR3aa: ASSQETGYGYT
v_gene: TRBV30; j_gene: TRBJ1-5; len: 11; CDR3aa: ATDRAGNQPQH
v_gene: TRBV27; j_gene: TRBJ1-5; len: 13; CDR3aa: ASWPLGTANQPQH
v_gene: TRBV28; j_gene: TRBJ1-1; len: 14; CDR3aa: ASSPDSDIMNTEAF
v_gene: TRBV19; j_gene: TRBJ1-1; len: 12; CDR3aa: ASSIGQINTEAF
v_gene: TRBV9; j_gene: TRBJ2-3; len: 16; CDR3aa: ASSALPGQGAGAHTQY
v_gene: TRBV29-1; j_gene: TRBJ2-3; len: 11; CDR3aa: SVEGDGQPPQY
v_gene: TRBV28; j_gene: TRBJ1-4; len: 13; CDR3aa: ASSSPGQGAEKLF
v_gene: TRBV5-5; j_gene: TRBJ2-5; len: 13; CDR3aa: ASSLAGGRGETQY
v_gene: TRBV6-6; j_gene: TRBJ1-2; len: 13; CDR3aa: ASSPARAPPYGYT
v_gene: TRBV19; j_gene: TRBJ1-4; len: 13; CDR3aa: ASSTDRATNEKLF
v_gene: TRBV28; j_gene: TRBJ2-1; len: 10; CDR3aa: ASSLLADEQF
v_gene: TRBV23-1; j_gene: TRBJ2-7; len: 13; CDR3aa: ASSQYQQGMYEQY
v_gene: TRBV2; j_gene: TRBJ1-1; len: 12; CDR3aa: ASSAPDRGGVAF
v_gene: TRBV2; j_gene: TRBJ1-2; len: 12; CDR3aa: ASNQDRGRGSYT
v_gene: TRBV6-4; j_gene: TRBJ2-2; len: 12; CDR3aa: ASRGLAGTGELF
v_gene: TRBV4-1; j_gene: TRBJ1-1; len: 16; CDR3aa: ASSQVAGQGGGRTEAF
v_gene: TRBV4-3; j_gene: TRBJ2-3; len: 15; CDR3aa: ASSQDVQGAVSDTQY
v_gene: TRBV6-5; j_gene: TRBJ2-1; len: 13; CDR3aa: ASSHSGSSYNEQF
v_gene: TRBV5-4; j_gene: TRBJ2-3; len: 14; CDR3aa: ASSRGLAGSTDTQY
v_gene: TRBV9; j_gene: TRBJ2-3; len: 12; CDR3aa: ASSVLGGTDTQY
v_gene: TRBV11-2; j_gene: TRBJ1-5; len: 12; CDR3aa: ASSFSGGNQPQH
v_gene: TRBV27; j_gene: TRBJ2-3; len: 15; CDR3aa: ASSRKPPSISADTQY
v_gene: TRBV2; j_gene: TRBJ1-5; len: 12; CDR3aa: ASTGQAEDQPQH
v_gene: TRBV28; j_gene: TRBJ1-3; len: 11; CDR3aa: ASGQHSGNTIY
v_gene: TRBV4-3; j_gene: TRBJ2-7; len: 15; CDR3aa: ASSQEYPSGFSYEQY
v_gene: TRBV28; j_gene: TRBJ2-1; len: 15; CDR3aa: ASSPYRGDFSSLEQF
v_gene: TRBV5-5; j_gene: TRBJ1-1; len: 11; CDR3aa: ASSLWRDGEAF
v_gene: TRBV5-6; j_gene: TRBJ1-1; len: 12; CDR3aa: ASSLGGENTEAF
v_gene: TRBV5-5; j_gene: TRBJ2-4; len: 13; CDR3aa: ASSPNQGFKNIQY
v_gene: TRBV5-4; j_gene: TRBJ1-1; len: 11; CDR3aa: ASSLSKNTEAF
v_gene: TRBV7-9; j_gene: TRBJ1-5; len: 13; CDR3aa: ASSLHGQGNQPQH